The T cell receptor beta chain under discussion was sequenced for a study of long-term antiretroviral therapy in people with HIV. The overall study: It was about a decade before the 2015 immediate-ART recommendation that the earliest samples were taken.

immunoSEQ v3.0 was run at survey level. Sequencing was performed with immunoSEQ multiplex PCR; in TCRdb, only in-frame clones are kept and a portion is missing. This sample carries more than 15,000 clones, about 91% of them seen once, and the ten largest clones take 7.5% to 9.5%. V was shortened by 1 base and J by 4 bases, with 13 bases between the two germline ends. CDR1 is LNHDA, CDR2 SQIVND, per germline (reference sequence). The CDR3 is made up of 15 amino acids. This TCR came from a man in his 60s with HIV. The starting material was unsorted PBMCs, obtained 0.3 years after starting antiretroviral therapy. The chain joins TRBV19 to TRBJ1-2; TRBD1 is a possible D gene (6 bases). The CDR3 nucleotides are TGTGCCAGTAGTATAGTACAGGGTCCAGGCTATGGCTACACCTTC. Protein product: CASSIVQGPGYGYTF. Based on the CDR3 plus reference TRBV19 and TRBJ1-2, the full variable domain is DGGITQSPKYLFRKEGQNVTLSCEQNLNHDAMYWYRQDPGQGLRLIYYSQIVNDFQKGDIAEGYSVSREKKESFPLTVTSAQKNPTAFYLCASSIVQGPGYGYTFGSGTRLTVV.